The rows below give T cell receptor beta chains drawn from one sample of a study of memory CD4+ T cells and cytomegalovirus serostatus. Sequenced by immunoSEQ multiplex PCR; TCRdb stores in-frame clones only, minus some. The data contain 84,000 or so clones, more than 70% of them seen just once; the ten biggest clones take up less than 0.85%. What was sequenced was memory CD4+ T cells from blood. The receptors come from an adult in good health and CMV-seronegative. CDR3s include the opening cysteine and the closing phenylalanine or tryptophan. A D gene is named only where the DNA matches it firmly. Clone size is stated in some rows and not others, as once, few, many or a class when expanded.

V	D	size	J	length	DNA	CDR3
TRBV6-5	TRBD1	.	TRBJ1-1	14	TGTGCCCCCACAGACAGGGGACTCAACACTGAAGCTTTCTTT	CAPTDRGLNTEAFF
TRBV5-6	.	.	TRBJ2-6	17	TGTGCCAGCAGCTTGGAAGCAGGACTTTACGGGGCCAACGTCCTGACTTTC	CASSLEAGLYGANVLTF
TRBV19	.	few	TRBJ1-3	13	TGTGCCAGTAGTTCGGGCTCTGGAAACACCATATATTTT	CASSSGSGNTIYF
TRBV6-5	.	.	TRBJ1-6	14	TGTGCCAGCAGTTCGGGTGGGGGGAGTTCACCCCTCCACTTT	CASSSGGGSSPLHF
TRBV5-6	.	.	TRBJ1-2	15	TGTGCCAGCAGCTTGAATCTAGGGCCGGGCTATGGCTACACCTTC	CASSLNLGPGYGYTF
TRBV6-1	.	once	TRBJ1-4	14	TGTGCCAGTATAGCGGTGACGGGTGGAGAAAAACTGTTTTTT	CASIAVTGGEKLFF
TRBV6-5	TRBD1	.	TRBJ2-7	12	TGTGCCAGTGGGGACAGGGTCTACGAGCAGTACTTC	CASGDRVYEQYF
TRBV5-1	.	few	TRBJ1-4	14	TGCGCCAGCACCGACCCGGGGGCAGGAGAAAAACTGTTTTTT	CASTDPGAGEKLFF
TRBV2	TRBD2	.	TRBJ2-1	16	TGTGCCAGCAGTGAAGGGACTAGCACGACGTATAGTGAGCAGTTCTTC	CASSEGTSTTYSEQFF
TRBV6-6	.	.	TRBJ2-5	12	TGTGCCAGCAGGCAGGGTGAAGAGACCCAGTACTTC	CASRQGEETQYF
TRBV30	.	few	TRBJ2-6	15	TGTGCCTGGAGCGAGGGCCCCTTTGGGGCCAACGTCCTGACTTTC	CAWSEGPFGANVLTF
TRBV19	.	.	TRBJ1-2	11	TGTGCCAGTAGGAAATACTATGGCTACACCTTC	CASRKYYGYTF
TRBV6-1	.	.	TRBJ2-4	17	TGTGCCAGCAGTGATAGTATGGCTAGCTTAGCCAAAAACATTCAGTACTTC	CASSDSMASLAKNIQYF
TRBV5-6	.	.	TRBJ1-2	15	TGTGCCAGCAGCTTACGAAACCTCCAAAACTATGGCTACACCTTC	CASSLRNLQNYGYTF
TRBV4-3	.	.	TRBJ1-5	15	TGCGCCAGCAGCCAAGCGCCGTATAGCAATCAGCCCCAGCATTTT	CASSQAPYSNQPQHF
TRBV7-9	.	.	TRBJ2-6	17	TGTGCCAGCAGCTTAGAAGTAGGGCCTGGGGGGGCCAACGTCCTGACTTTC	CASSLEVGPGGANVLTF
TRBV5-1	TRBD2	.	TRBJ2-3	15	TGCGCCAGCAGCTTGCCTAGCGGGGAAACAGATACGCAGTATTTT	CASSLPSGETDTQYF
TRBV9	TRBD1	.	TRBJ1-4	16	TGTGCCAGCAGCGTGGGGGGGACAGTGTATAATGAAAAACTGTTTTTT	CASSVGGTVYNEKLFF